This T cell receptor beta chain emerged from a study of blood T cell repertoires in COVID-19. This CDR3 is 15 amino acids long. V was clipped by 8 bases and J by 4 bases; unmatched bases: 12. The V gene's germline CDR1 is SNHLY and CDR2 FYNNEI. Measured with immunoSEQ multiplex PCR; TCRdb has only the in-frame clones, and not every one. Of 200,000 to 250,000 clones listed, 90% are singletons. The V and J genes are TRBV2 and TRBJ1-1; TRBD1 agrees at 8 bases. This clonotype was sampled from a man under 40 with COVID-19, enrolled during active disease. Specimen: peripheral blood. CDR3 coding DNA: TGTGCCAGCGAGCAATCAGGGGGCTGGGGCACTGAAGCTTTCTTT. Encoded protein: CASEQSGGWGTEAFF.